These T cell receptor beta chains were read from a single sample in a study of read filtering for tumor transcriptome and immune sequencing. TCRdb independently ran MiXCR on the reads; one entry per CDR3 protein. The sample carries 85,000 or so distinct CDR3 sequences, about 12% recorded once. Material: a population of CD138-negative cells sorted from bone marrow. These receptors were collected from a donor at least 40 years old with multiple myeloma. The CDR3 runs from the conserved cysteine through the conserved F or W.

cdr3_aa j_call v_call
CASSPGTRPEAQYF TRBJ2-5 TRBV5-1
CSVLVRSTDTQYF TRBJ2-3 TRBV29-1
CASSLRRGRLGELFF TRBJ2-2 TRBV28
CSVDDRRLNTEAFF TRBJ1-1 TRBV29-1
CASSTRTGNTGELFF TRBJ2-2 TRBV5-1
CASSLGFRGYEQYF TRBJ2-7 TRBV5-1
CASSYRGNNQPQHF TRBJ1-5 TRBV6-6
CASSEDGRGTEAFF TRBJ1-1 TRBV2
CATSGPELAGGPVNNEQFF TRBJ2-1 TRBV24-1
CASSLTSVIYEQYF TRBJ2-7 TRBV7-2
CASSLGSGRVYEQYF TRBJ2-7 TRBV13
CASSFGLPTDTQYF TRBJ2-3 TRBV5-6
CASTRDTLQETQYF TRBJ2-5 TRBV5-1
CASSQGVGYEQYF TRBJ2-7 TRBV3-1
CASSLGSSGRWQETQYF TRBJ2-5 TRBV5-1
CASSLTQYINSTYEQYF TRBJ2-7 TRBV7-2
CSVGDTNEQFF TRBJ2-1 TRBV29-1
CASSYSSATEAFF TRBJ1-1 TRBV6-5
CASRNRGRPYNEQFF TRBJ2-1 TRBV5-1
CASRAGTSYEQYF TRBJ2-7 TRBV28
CASSFRDRGNTEAFF TRBJ1-1 TRBV11-2
CSAAGTSGRGGIGTDTRYF TRBJ2-3 TRBV20-1
CASSESWYRPGGDTQYF TRBJ2-3 TRBV10-2
CSVDGGTGSYEQYF TRBJ2-7 TRBV29-1
CASSPGTGKFTEAFF TRBJ1-1 TRBV18
CASSQDLRTGEPEAFF TRBJ1-1 TRBV4-2
CSARGDRGVQETQYF TRBJ2-5 TRBV20-1
CASSGRVGPSGANALTF TRBJ2-6 TRBV5-1
CSVAAPRNIQYF TRBJ2-4 TRBV29-1
CASSPQSNQPQHF TRBJ1-5 TRBV18
CASSLSTGSNQPQHF TRBJ1-5 TRBV12-3/TRBV12-4